A selection of T cell receptor beta chains follows, all from one sample in a study of radiotherapy plus CTLA-4 blockade in lung cancer. TCRdb's table, derived via immunoSEQ multiplex PCR, lists solely in-frame clones and lacks some. The table records about 98,000 clones, roughly four fifths of them present only once. The specimen comprised peripheral blood, sampled from a patient treated with radiotherapy plus ipilimumab. The receptors here all came from a human donor with non-small cell lung cancer who had a partial response to radiotherapy plus ipilimumab. Each CDR3 is given without its conserved first and last residue. Rows may omit the clone size; those that give it use once, few, many or a size class.

j_call: TRBJ1-1; v_call: TRBV11-2; clone_size: NA; cdr3_aa: ASSLVRTEAF
j_call: TRBJ1-1; v_call: TRBV11-2; clone_size: NA; cdr3_aa: ASSFYRDTEAF
j_call: TRBJ2-5; v_call: TRBV11-3; clone_size: NA; cdr3_aa: ASSWTDQETQY
j_call: TRBJ1-2; v_call: TRBV5-1; clone_size: NA; cdr3_aa: ASSLGAGESRGT
j_call: TRBJ1-1; v_call: TRBV10-3; clone_size: NA; cdr3_aa: AIQTAQNTEAF
j_call: TRBJ2-7; v_call: TRBV7-2; clone_size: NA; cdr3_aa: ASSLGTSGRLYEQY
j_call: TRBJ2-1; v_call: TRBV18; clone_size: NA; cdr3_aa: ASSPGQGTIEF
j_call: TRBJ1-2; v_call: TRBV28; clone_size: few; cdr3_aa: ASSLWGASDYGYT
j_call: TRBJ1-2; v_call: TRBV28; clone_size: NA; cdr3_aa: ASSGAGVQGGYT
j_call: TRBJ1-1; v_call: TRBV11-3; clone_size: NA; cdr3_aa: ASSLDGRATEAF
j_call: TRBJ2-2; v_call: TRBV7-2; clone_size: NA; cdr3_aa: ASSPPRLSNTGELF
j_call: TRBJ2-2; v_call: TRBV5-6; clone_size: NA; cdr3_aa: ASSFGSSGEDTGELF
j_call: TRBJ1-1; v_call: TRBV6-4; clone_size: NA; cdr3_aa: ASRRTGGTEAF
j_call: TRBJ2-2; v_call: TRBV18; clone_size: NA; cdr3_aa: ASSPNDIPVPGELF
j_call: TRBJ1-4; v_call: TRBV4-1; clone_size: NA; cdr3_aa: ASSQAGGRSEKLF
j_call: TRBJ1-4; v_call: TRBV30; clone_size: NA; cdr3_aa: AWSVRRATNEKLF
j_call: TRBJ2-7; v_call: TRBV10-3; clone_size: NA; cdr3_aa: AISEAGARGNYEQY
j_call: TRBJ2-1; v_call: TRBV11-1; clone_size: few; cdr3_aa: ASSLAQTGPRLGNEQF